Given below is one TCR beta chain in context. No cognate antigen has been identified for it. Within one base of it there is no much larger clone, and no base qualities were kept. CDR1 and CDR2 are drawn from the germline V gene: KGHSH, LQKENI. The CDR3 holds 16 amino acids from the cysteine to the phenylalanine. Just CDR3 DNA is preserved here, 48 bases in frame from base 1. The germline V end is reduced by 3 bases and the J end by 5 bases; junction bases left unmatched: 5. Library method: the immunoSEQ multiplex PCR assay. TCRdb carries this immuneACCESS record with in-frame sequences only. Its versions omit some clonotypes, under half of them owing to an unresolved V gene in the studies checked, with the rest unexplained. The sample table records 50,000 or so clones; around 94% of these occur just once. In total, the top ten clones hold more than 0.7% of the sample. The data were obtained in a study of T cell changes during pregnancy in multiple sclerosis (dated by TCRdb to the late 2010s). For the wider study: In women with multiple sclerosis, the researchers looked at how the T cell repertoire shifted as pregnancy progressed.

The sequence came from a female donor with multiple sclerosis, enrolled in a pregnancy study. The rearrangement combines TRBV18 with TRBJ2-5; 14 central bases correspond to TRBD2. The starting material was CD4+ T cells from peripheral blood mononuclear cells, obtained in the third trimester of pregnancy. CDR3 region: CASSPDRLAGGETQYF. The DNA sequence reads TGTGCCAGCTCACCGGACCGACTAGCGGGGGGGGAGACCCAGTACTTC.